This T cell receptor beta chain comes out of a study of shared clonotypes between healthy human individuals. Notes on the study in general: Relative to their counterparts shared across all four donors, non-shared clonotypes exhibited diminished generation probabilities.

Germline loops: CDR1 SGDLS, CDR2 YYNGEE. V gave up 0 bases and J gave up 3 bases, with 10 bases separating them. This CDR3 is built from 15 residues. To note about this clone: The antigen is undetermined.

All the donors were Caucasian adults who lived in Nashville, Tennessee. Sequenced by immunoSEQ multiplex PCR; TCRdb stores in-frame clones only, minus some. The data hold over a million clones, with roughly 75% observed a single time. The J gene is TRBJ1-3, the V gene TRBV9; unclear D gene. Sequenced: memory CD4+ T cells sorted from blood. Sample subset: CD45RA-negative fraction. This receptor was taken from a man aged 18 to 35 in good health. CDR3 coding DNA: TGTGCCAGCAGCGTAGCTGGGGTCTTTGGAAACACCATATATTTT. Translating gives CASSVAGVFGNTIYF.